This TCR beta chain was sequenced in a study of cytomegalovirus exposure and HLA in healthy donors. Findings and caveats of the study: CMV serostatus stood as the only immune exposure information on hand.

With 60 Vbeta and 13 Jbeta primers, the PCR was carried out. The repertoire was sequenced with immunoSEQ multiplex PCR; TCRdb's copy has only in-frame clones and lacks some. The data show under 100,000 clones, roughly a tenth seen once. Regarding this clone: Its target is unknown.

Germline values: CDR1 LNHDA, CDR2 SQIVND (reference sequence). The CDR3 is 15 residues long. The J segment lost 3 bases and the V segment lost 1 base, leaving 3 bases of the junction unmatched. The chain recombines TRBV19 with TRBJ1-5, with TRBD1 identical over 7 bases. The material sequenced was PBMCs. This sequence was found in a man aged 60 to 69 in good health and CMV-seropositive. The CDR3 DNA follows: TGTGCCAGTAGTATAGGCGGACAGGTCAATCAGCCCCAGCATTTT. Translation: CASSIGGQVNQPQHF.